Shown below are 17 T cell receptor beta chains from a single sample sequenced in a study of beta chain features in type 1 diabetes (dated by TCRdb to about 2018). The full study reports these points: Type 1 diabetes patients showed a moderate but significant shortening of TCRB CDR3 length in all four CD4+ subsets.

Library preparation used the immunoSEQ multiplex PCR assay. The entire isolated RNA was reverse transcribed using the High Capacity cDNA Reverse Transcription Kit, and thus expressed TCRB transcripts were sequenced. Sourced from immuneACCESS, this table was stored by TCRdb with only in-frame sequences that have V and J called. A share of the clones is absent; for the studies checked, an unresolved V gene accounts for under half, and the remainder has no known explanation. In this sample the table shows about 740,000 clones, over 10% of which occur a single time. Approximately 0.022% of the sample rests with the top ten. These receptors' antigens are unknown. The sample was naive CD4+ T cells from blood. The intended sense of this specimen's cell subset or site label: true naive CD4+ T cells. The receptors here all came from a man aged 18 to 35 with type 1 diabetes.

This clone was picked up a small number of times. V gene TRBV19 combines with J gene TRBJ2-4, with 7 nucleotides matching TRBD2. The junction had 9 bases not matched to a gene; V was cut back by 4 bases and J by 3 bases. The CDR3 has 16 amino acids. Germline assignment: CDR1 LNHDA and CDR2 SQIVND (reference sequence). CDR3 DNA sequence: TGTGCCAGTAGTACCGGGACTAAACGGCTCAAAAACATTCAGTACTTC. This sequence encodes CASSTGTKRLKNIQYF. Variable domain in full (rest from reference TRBV19 and TRBJ2-4): DGGITQSPKYLFRKEGQNVTLSCEQNLNHDAMYWYRQDPGQGLRLIYYSQIVNDFQKGDIAEGYSVSREKKESFPLTVTSAQKNPTAFYLCASSTGTKRLKNIQYFGAGTRLSVL.

In this sample, this clone turned up a few times. This chain connects TRBV11-2 to TRBJ1-1; D ambiguous. The CDR3 is made up of 11 amino acids. With 6 bases removed from V and 7 bases from J, the gap between germline ends came to 9 bases. Looked up from germline, CDR1 is SGHAT and CDR2 is FQNNGV. The CDR3 DNA reads as TGTGCCAGCAGTCGGACGTATGAAGCTTTCTTT. Amino acid sequence: CASSRTYEAFF.

The chain joins TRBV28 to TRBJ1-5; possibly TRBD1 for D (6 bases). The CDR3 loop spans 16 amino acids. The V and J ends lost 6 bases and 0 bases respectively, with 15 bases between them. Looked up from germline, CDR1 is MDHEN and CDR2 is SYDVKM. This CDR3 is CASRPQGGNSNQPQHF. The CDR3 region has the DNA TGTGCCAGCAGGCCCCAAGGGGGAAATAGCAATCAGCCCCAGCATTTT.

The genes are TRBV19 and TRBJ1-2, with 8 nucleotides matching TRBD1. CDR3 size: 17 residues. J gave up 4 bases and V 4 bases, and 14 bases lay outside the gene matches. Germline loops: CDR1 LNHDA, CDR2 SQIVND (reference sequence). CDR3 DNA sequence: TGTGCCAGTAGTACTCAACCCGGACAGGGCCATATCTATGGCTACACCTTC. Translated, it gives CASSTQPGQGHIYGYTF.

A few counts support this clone. The gene calls are TRBV18 and TRBJ1-1; 7 bases are shared with TRBD1. The V gene end was trimmed by 3 bases and the J gene end by 7 bases; junction bases not matched to a gene: 2. Germline assignment: CDR1 KGHSH and CDR2 LQKENI. The CDR3 is made up of 12 amino acids. CDR3 nucleotides: TGTGCCAGCTCACCCGGACAGGATGAAGCTTTCTTT. Protein sequence: CASSPGQDEAFF. Together with reference TRBV18 and TRBJ1-1, the CDR3 gives the full variable domain: NAGVMQNPRHLVRRRGQEARLRCSPMKGHSHVYWYRQLPEEGLKFMVYLQKENIIDESGMPKERFSAEFPKEGPSILRIQQVVRGDSAAYFCASSPGQDEAFFGQGTRLTVV.

This clone was seen only a few times. The chain uses TRBV2 and TRBJ2-7; D gene unclear. V lost 3 bases and J 1 base, leaving 7 bases between the germline ends. There are 13 residues in the CDR3. CDR1 is SNHLY, CDR2 FYNNEI, per germline. As DNA, the CDR3 is TGTGCCAGCAGTGAGGTCCCGTCCTACGAGCAGTACTTC. Protein product: CASSEVPSYEQYF.

This chain joins TRBV7-2 and TRBJ2-4, with a possible D match to TRBD2 (6 bases). V was cut by 5 bases and J by 0 bases, with 14 bases left in between. This CDR3 is built from 16 residues. Germline CDR1 is SGHTA and CDR2 is FQGNSA. The CDR3 region has the DNA TGTGCCAGCAGCCAACCCGGGACTCTAGCCAAAAACATTCAGTACTTC. Protein product: CASSQPGTLAKNIQYF.

The chain carries TRBV13 and TRBJ2-2; unclear D gene. The length of the CDR3 is 12 residues. V was shortened by 4 bases and J by 7 bases, with 7 bases between the two germline ends. CDR1 and CDR2 (germline): PRHDT, FYEKMQ (reference sequence). CDR3: CASSSLGGELFF. CDR3 in DNA: TGTGCCAGCAGCTCCTTGGGCGGGGAGCTGTTTTTT.

This clone was found a few times. V gene TRBV14 combines with J gene TRBJ2-5, with 7 bases aligning to TRBD1. The CDR3 loop spans 15 amino acids. From germline, CDR1 is SGHDN and CDR2 FVKESK. V shed 7 bases and J 4 bases; nucleotides not matched to a gene: 12. The CDR3 DNA sequence: TGTGCCAGCACCGCATCGACAGGGACCCGAGAGACCCAGTACTTC. Its translation is CASTASTGTRETQYF. The full variable domain, in which reference TRBV14 and TRBJ2-5 provide the parts outside the CDR3, is EAGVTQFPSHSVIEKGQTVTLRCDPISGHDNLYWYRRVMGKEIKFLLHFVKESKQDESGMPNNRFLAERTGGTYSTLKVQPAELEDSGVYFCASTASTGTRETQYFGPGTRLLVL.

This rearrangement joins TRBV10-3 to TRBJ2-5; maybe TRBD2 (5 bases). Germline V gene data show CDR1 as ENHRY and CDR2 as SYGVKD. This CDR3 region has 15 residues. Trimming removed 2 bases at V and 2 bases at J, with 12 bases between. CDR3 DNA: TGTGCCATCAGTGAGAAAGCGGCTTCTCAAGAGACCCAGTACTTC. Its translation: CAISEKAASQETQYF.

As to this clone: The same CDR3 arises from other DNA sequences in this sample as well. This sequence joins TRBV2 and TRBJ1-1; D gene uncertain. Germline V gives CDR1 SNHLY, CDR2 FYNNEI. With 7 bases removed from V and 1 base from J, the gap between germline ends came to 7 bases. The CDR3 totals 12 residues. CDR3 in DNA: TGTGCCAGCACGGAGGAGAACACTGAAGCTTTCTTT. Translated, it gives CASTEENTEAFF. The whole variable domain, filled in from reference TRBV2 and TRBJ1-1, reads EPEVTQTPSHQVTQMGQEVILRCVPISNHLYFYWYRQILGQKVEFLVSFYNNEISEKSEIFDDQFSVERPDGSNFTLKIRSTKLEDSAMYFCASTEENTEAFFGQGTRLTVV.

CDR3 nucleotide sequence: TGCAGTGCTAGAGTGGGCGGTGGCTACACCTTC. The encoded protein is CSARVGGGYTF. V and J are TRBV20-1 and TRBJ1-2; D unresolved. This CDR3 is built from 11 residues. CDR1 DFQATT and CDR2 SNEGSKA come from the germline V gene (reference sequence). V was clipped by 1 base and J by 7 bases, with 7 bases between them.

This clone was counted between two and nine times. The chain carries TRBV6-1 and TRBJ2-1; D not resolved. The CDR3 runs 13 residues. Trimming left V 2 bases short and J 8 bases short, with 10 bases between. In germline, CDR1 is MNHNS, CDR2 SASEGT. The CDR3 region has the DNA TGTGCCAGCAGTGAAAGCTGGCGCGATGAGCAGTTCTTC. It codes for CASSESWRDEQFF.

The J gene is TRBJ1-2, the V gene TRBV6-6, with a possible D match to TRBD1 (5 bases). The CDR3 is 14 residues long. Between the trimmed V and J ends, which lost 0 bases and 2 bases, there was a span of 7 bases. Germline V gives CDR1 MNHNY, CDR2 SVGAGI (reference sequence). CDR3 in DNA: TGTGCCAGCAGTTACTCAGCAGGGAACTATGGCTACACCTTC. Encoded protein: CASSYSAGNYGYTF.

The chain joins TRBV6-5 to TRBJ2-3; unclear D gene. The CDR3 is 12 amino acids. V was cut by 8 bases and J by 6 bases, with 12 bases left in between. The germline gives CDR1 MNHEY, CDR2 SVGAGI. The CDR3 reads CASRSLGDTQYF. As DNA, the CDR3 is TGTGCCAGCCGCTCGTTAGGGGATACGCAGTATTTT.

This clone has just a few counts. The V call is TRBV14, the J call TRBJ1-2; 7 bases match TRBD1. With V trimmed by 5 bases and J by 4 bases, 4 bases remained unmatched. Germline V gene sequence: CDR1 SGHDN, CDR2 FVKESK. The CDR3 contains 13 residues. CDR3 region: CASSATGSYGYTF. CDR3 nucleotide sequence: TGTGCCAGCAGCGCGACAGGGTCCTATGGCTACACCTTC.

In its sample, this clone was seen a few times. V and J are TRBV10-3 and TRBJ2-3; possibly TRBD2 for D (7 bases). This CDR3 region has 15 residues. Trimming pared 2 bases from V and 5 bases from J, leaving 14 bases between. Germline V gene lookup returns CDR1 ENHRY and CDR2 SYGVKD. CDR3 region: CAISERGGQGDTQYF. The CDR3 DNA is TGTGCCATCAGTGAGAGGGGGGGGCAGGGAGATACGCAGTATTTT.